Presented here are 15 T cell receptor beta chains from one specimen sequenced in a study of blood T cell repertoires in COVID-19. Profiling relied on immunoSEQ multiplex PCR, and the TCRdb table lists in-frame clones only, not all of them. The sample records 200,000 to 250,000 clones, approximately 92% being singletons. Material for sequencing was PBMCs or T cells enriched from blood (not recorded which). The receptors come from a woman between 18 and 29 years old in a cohort exposed to, infected with or recovered from COVID-19 (not recorded which).

The rearrangement joins TRBV5-5 to TRBJ2-5; D ambiguous. Germline V lookup: CDR1 SGHKS, CDR2 YYEKEE (reference sequence). Trimming stripped 4 bases from V and 5 bases from J, with 15 bases between. CDR3 length: 14 amino acids. The CDR3 region is CASSPLQNRETQYF. The CDR3 nucleotides read TGTGCCAGCAGCCCCTTACAGAATCGGGAGACCCAGTACTTC.

The DNA for the CDR3 is TGCGCCAGCAGTGAGTCTGTTGCGACAGGAATGAACACTGAAGCTTTCTTT. Its translation is CASSESVATGMNTEAFF. The chain links TRBV10-1 to TRBJ1-1, with D tentatively TRBD1 (6 bases). This CDR3 region has 17 residues. In germline, CDR1 is WNHNN, CDR2 SYGVQD (reference sequence). Trimming stripped 0 bases from V and 0 bases from J, with 14 bases between.

The J gene is TRBJ2-3, the V gene TRBV7-9; D might be TRBD2 (5 bases). The V end was cut by 6 bases, the J end by 2 bases, with 12 bases between. Germline values: CDR1 SEHNR, CDR2 FQNEAQ (reference sequence). The CDR3 runs 14 residues. The chain's CDR3 is CASREGSPTDTQYF. CDR3 nucleotides: TGTGCCAGCAGAGAGGGATCCCCCACAGATACGCAGTATTTT.

The V call is TRBV9, the J call TRBJ1-2; D gene unclear. V was pared by 0 bases and J by 0 bases, with 9 bases between. CDR1 and CDR2 from the germline V gene are SGDLS and YYNGEE. CDR3 length: 15 amino acids. CDR3 in amino acids: CASSVDGGSNYGYTF. In DNA form, the CDR3 reads TGTGCCAGCAGCGTAGACGGAGGATCTAACTATGGCTACACCTTC.

This chain joins TRBV2 and TRBJ2-1; 12 bases fit TRBD2. The CDR3 has 15 amino acids. Germline V gives CDR1 SNHLY, CDR2 FYNNEI. With V trimmed by 2 bases and J by 5 bases, 1 base remained unmatched. As DNA, the CDR3 is TGTGCCAGCAGTGAACGACTAGCGGGGGACAATGAGCAGTTCTTC. The encoded protein is CASSERLAGDNEQFF.

V usage is TRBV28 and J usage is TRBJ1-2, with D maybe TRBD1 (5 bases). Trimming left V 6 bases short and J 7 bases short, with 24 bases between. Germline values: CDR1 MDHEN, CDR2 SYDVKM. This CDR3 region has 16 residues. The CDR3 bases are TGTGCCAGCAGCCAATCAAACGCGGGGGGTCAGGGTGGCTACACCTTC. As protein: CASSQSNAGGQGGYTF.

The chain has TRBV5-6 and TRBJ1-1, with 8 bases fitting TRBD1. The CDR3 consists of 15 residues. Per the germline V gene, CDR1 is SGHDT and CDR2 is YYEEEE. V lost 0 bases, J lost 3 bases, and 4 bases stayed unmatched. The CDR3, as DNA: TGTGCCAGCAGCTTGGGGACAGGGAGGGACACTGAAGCTTTCTTT. Translation: CASSLGTGRDTEAFF.

This chain connects TRBV5-1 to TRBJ1-1; D gene ambiguous. The germline V gene has CDR1 SGHRS and CDR2 YFSETQ. The V and J ends lost 0 bases and 1 base respectively, with 4 bases between them. This CDR3 region has 13 residues. CDR3 residues: CASSLAQNTEAFF. Here the CDR3 DNA reads TGCGCCAGCAGCTTGGCACAGAACACTGAAGCTTTCTTT.

The chain carries TRBV11-2 and TRBJ2-1; the match to TRBD2 covers 8 bases. The CDR3 has 15 residues. J was trimmed by 5 bases and V by 7 bases; bases with no gene match: 10. Germline-derived CDR1 and CDR2 are SGHAT and FQNNGV. In DNA form, the CDR3 reads TGTGCCAGCACCCCGGGACTAGATGTACACAATGAGCAGTTCTTC. This translates into CASTPGLDVHNEQFF. Drawing the rest from reference TRBV11-2 and TRBJ2-1, the complete variable domain is EAGVAQSPRYKIIEKRQSVAFWCNPISGHATLYWYQQILGQGPKLLIQFQNNGVVDDSQLPKDRFSAERLKGVDSTLKIQPAKLEDSAVYLCASTPGLDVHNEQFFGPGTRLTVL.

This sequence joins TRBV10-2 and TRBJ1-5; TRBD1 agrees at 8 bases. CDR1 and CDR2 from the germline V gene are WSHSY and SAAADI. The length of the CDR3 is 15 residues. The V and J ends lost 6 bases and 0 bases, in that order; junction bases with no gene match: 4. The CDR3 bases are TGCGCCAGCAGGGCGGGACAGGTTAGCAATCAGCCCCAGCATTTT. Its protein is CASRAGQVSNQPQHF.

The chain employs TRBV5-4 and TRBJ1-2; 7 bases are shared with TRBD1. Germline V gives CDR1 SGHNT, CDR2 YYREEE (reference sequence). The ends lost 3 bases at V and 7 bases at J; junction bases unmatched: 12. This CDR3 has 15 amino acids. The CDR3 bases are TGTGCCAGCAGCTCGCCGGACAGGCTAAGCGGTGGCTACACCTTC. This sequence encodes CASSSPDRLSGGYTF.

The gene calls are TRBV7-9 and TRBJ2-5; 7 bases line up with TRBD2. Germline CDR1 is SEHNR and CDR2 is FQNEAQ (reference sequence). The CDR3 contains 14 residues. The ends lost 5 bases at V and 2 bases at J; junction bases unmatched: 5. The CDR3: CASSGEGLQETQYF. The DNA for the CDR3 is TGTGCCAGCAGCGGGGAGGGACTTCAAGAGACCCAGTACTTC.

This chain connects TRBV5-1 to TRBJ1-4, with D uncertain. This CDR3 spans 13 amino acids. Trimming shortened V by 1 base and J by 5 bases, and 6 bases separated the two germline ends. The germline gives CDR1 SGHRS, CDR2 YFSETQ. CDR3 in DNA: TGCGCCAGCAGCTTGTCTCCGAATGAAAAACTGTTTTTT. This translates into CASSLSPNEKLFF.

This sequence joins TRBV5-1 and TRBJ1-5; TRBD1 agrees at 7 bases. The CDR3 extends over 15 amino acids. V trimming: 3 bases; J trimming: 5 bases; junction bases outside the gene matches: 8. Germline V gene lookup returns CDR1 SGHRS and CDR2 YFSETQ. The CDR3 sequence is CASSSGQPGDQPQHF. As DNA, the CDR3 is TGCGCCAGCAGCTCGGGACAGCCGGGGGATCAGCCCCAGCATTTT.

V and J are TRBV5-1 and TRBJ2-2; TRBD1 agrees at 9 bases. CDR1 and CDR2 from the germline V gene are SGHRS and YFSETQ. The length of the CDR3 is 16 residues. V was clipped by 4 bases and J by 3 bases; unmatched bases: 7. The CDR3: CASSASDRGDTGELFF. DNA for the CDR3: TGCGCCAGCAGCGCCTCGGACAGGGGCGACACCGGGGAGCTGTTTTTT.